Listed here is a single T cell receptor beta chain. Antigen specificity is unknown. Sequencing used immunoSEQ multiplex PCR; TCRdb keeps in-frame clones, though not all of them. Of 95,000 to 150,000 clones listed, approximately 90% are singletons. This entry is derived from a study of radiotherapy plus CTLA-4 blockade in lung cancer. Overall study results and limits: Interferon-beta and early blood T cell clone dynamics reportedly predicted response best. In blood, after radiotherapy plus ipilimumab, tumor-derived TCR clones expanded.

The CDR3 contains 12 residues. The V gene's germline CDR1 is SNHLY and CDR2 FYNNEI. Patients had chemo-refractory metastatic non-small-cell lung cancer and received focal radiation plus CTLA-4 blockade that used ipilimumab. This sequence originates from a human donor with non-small cell lung cancer that progressed on radiotherapy plus ipilimumab. This chain uses TRBV2 with TRBJ2-5, with 7 nucleotides matching TRBD1. The J call is in doubt because the DNA end fits TRBJ2-7 better. Sequenced here: peripheral blood, sampled from a patient treated with radiotherapy plus ipilimumab. CDR3 sequence (DNA): TGTGCCAGCAGTAGACAGGGCTACGAGCAGTACTTC. This sequence encodes CASSRQGYEQYF.